Listed below are T cell receptor beta chains from one sample, sequenced in a study of T cell responses to AZD1222 COVID-19 vaccine. Here immunoSEQ multiplex PCR was the method, and the copy in TCRdb shows in-frame clones only, minus some. The profile shows tens of thousands of clones, over 75% of them singletons. The starting material was peripheral blood, obtained on day 0 of AZD1222 vaccination. Source of these receptors: an adult in good health. Both conserved end residues are part of each CDR3. D genes are given only for firm matches. Some rows have no size entry. The others give once, few or many, or a class for an expanded clone.

TGTGCCAGCAGCTACGACAGGGAAAGCGGCGGGGAGCTGTTTTTT CASSYDRESGGELFF TRBD1 NA TRBJ2-2 TRBV5-4
TGTGCCAGCAGCTTGGACAGGAACAATCAGCCCCAGCATTTT CASSLDRNNQPQHF TRBD1 NA TRBJ1-5 TRBV7-2
TGCGCCAGCAGCTCGACAGAGAAAGAGACCCAGTACTTC CASSSTEKETQYF NA NA TRBJ2-5 TRBV5-1
TGTGCCAGCTCACCGAGATCTAGCCTAGCGGGTGCGAACACCGGGGAGCTGTTTTTT CASSPRSSLAGANTGELFF TRBD2 NA TRBJ2-2 TRBV18
TGTGCCACCAGTGATCCCCTAGCGGGGACCACAGATACGCAGTATTTT CATSDPLAGTTDTQYF TRBD2 NA TRBJ2-3 TRBV24-1
TGTGCCAGCAGCATCGACAGGGGGGCAAACAATGAGCAGTTCTTC CASSIDRGANNEQFF TRBD1 NA TRBJ2-1 TRBV11-2
TGTGCCAGCAGTGCACAGGGGGCGGTCACTGAAGCTTTCTTT CASSAQGAVTEAFF TRBD1 NA TRBJ1-1 TRBV25-1
TGCGCCAGCAGCCAAGAACGCCCATGGTCCAGGGCAGATACGCAGTATTTT CASSQERPWSRADTQYF NA NA TRBJ2-3 TRBV4-3
TGTGCCAGCAGTTTTGGGGGCGCCGGGGCCAACGTCCTGACTTTC CASSFGGAGANVLTF NA few TRBJ2-6 TRBV27
TGTGCTTTAAGGGGGGGGAACAATGAGCAGTTCTTC CALRGGNNEQFF NA NA TRBJ2-1 TRBV19
TGCGCCAGCACCCCAACGGGACTCTATAATGAAAAACTGTTTTTT CASTPTGLYNEKLFF NA NA TRBJ1-4 TRBV10-2
TGTGCCAGCAGTCCCGTGACTAGCGGGAGGCTTGAGCAGTTCTTC CASSPVTSGRLEQFF TRBD2 NA TRBJ2-1 TRBV3-1/TRBV3-2
TGTGCCAGCAGTGTCGAACCGGGACCCACATTGGAGCAGTACTTC CASSVEPGPTLEQYF NA NA TRBJ2-7 TRBV6-4
TGCGCCAGCAGCTCTGGACTAGCCCTCATCCAAGAGACCCAGTACTTC CASSSGLALIQETQYF TRBD2 NA TRBJ2-5 TRBV5-1
TGTGCCAGCAGTTTAGACGGGATCAATCAGCCCCAGCATTTT CASSLDGINQPQHF NA NA TRBJ1-5 TRBV27
TGTGCCAGCAGCCAAGCGACAGGGGGCGGGACTGAAGCTTTCTTT CASSQATGGGTEAFF TRBD1 NA TRBJ1-1 TRBV4-2
TGTGCCAGCAGCGCCCCCGACGGCTACACCTTC CASSAPDGYTF NA NA TRBJ1-2 TRBV9
TGCGCCAGCAGCCCCGACAGGCCTCCTAATGAAAAACTGTTTTTT CASSPDRPPNEKLFF NA NA TRBJ1-4 TRBV5-1
TGTGCCAGCAGTTTAGGACTAGCGGCTAGCACAGATACGCAGTATTTT CASSLGLAASTDTQYF TRBD2 NA TRBJ2-3 TRBV28
TGTGCCAGCTCTCTCGTTGGGAGGGGGCAAGATACGCAGTATTTT CASSLVGRGQDTQYF NA NA TRBJ2-3 TRBV18
TGCAGTGCTGGTGTCGCGAGCACAGATACGCAGTATTTT CSAGVASTDTQYF NA NA TRBJ2-3 TRBV20-1
TGTGCCAGTTACAGGGAGCGCCAGCCCCAGCATTTT CASYRERQPQHF NA NA TRBJ1-5 TRBV19
TGTGCCAGCTCGAGCGGGGACCGCTACGAGCAGTACTTC CASSSGDRYEQYF TRBD2 once TRBJ2-7 TRBV12-3/TRBV12-4
TGTGCCAGCAGTGAAGTAGCCCCTAGCGGTAACCCCTACGAGCAGTACTTC CASSEVAPSGNPYEQYF TRBD2 NA TRBJ2-7 TRBV6-1
TGCGCCAGCAGCCAAGTGTGGGGTCTGAATCAGCCCCAGCATTTT CASSQVWGLNQPQHF NA NA TRBJ1-5 TRBV4-1
TGTGCCAGCAGCTTGGGCGACCCCAAGTTACAGCAGTACTTC CASSLGDPKLQQYF NA NA TRBJ2-7 TRBV5-4
TGTGCCAGCAGTTTTGGGGTTACAGGGGGCGTCGACACTGAAGCTTTCTTT CASSFGVTGGVDTEAFF TRBD1 NA TRBJ1-1 TRBV28
TGTGCCAGCAGCTTGGAGGGGCGCAATCAGCCCCAGCATTTT CASSLEGRNQPQHF NA NA TRBJ1-5 TRBV5-4
TGTGCCAGCAGACTCCACCTGGGAAACACCATATATTTT CASRLHLGNTIYF NA NA TRBJ1-3 TRBV14
TGTGCCAGCAGCGGATTCCGTCTGGCTTTCTTT CASSGFRLAFF NA NA TRBJ1-1 TRBV28
TGTGCCAGCAGCTCCACAGGGTATGAAAAACTGTTTTTT CASSSTGYEKLFF NA NA TRBJ1-4 TRBV14
TGCGCCAGCAGCGTTCACCAGGGCTACGAGCAGTACTTC CASSVHQGYEQYF NA NA TRBJ2-7 TRBV5-1
TGTGCCAGCAGAACAGGGAACGGAGCTAACTATGGCTACACCTTC CASRTGNGANYGYTF NA NA TRBJ1-2 TRBV9
TGTGCCAGCAGCCTATTCCGGGGCGAAGCTTTCTTT CASSLFRGEAFF NA NA TRBJ1-1 TRBV7-9
TGTGCCATCAGGGCGGGACTTCAGGGAGATACGCAGTATTTT CAIRAGLQGDTQYF NA NA TRBJ2-3 TRBV10-3
TGCGCCAGCAGCCAAGATCGAGGACTAGCGGTGATGAATGAGCAGTTCTTC CASSQDRGLAVMNEQFF TRBD2 NA TRBJ2-1 TRBV4-3
TGTGCCACCAGTGGGACAGGGAGCCACGAGCAGTACTTC CATSGTGSHEQYF TRBD1 NA TRBJ2-7 TRBV24-1
TGTGCCAGCAGTGAGTTCCAGGGGACTTCACCCCTCCACTTT CASSEFQGTSPLHF NA NA TRBJ1-6 TRBV6-1
TGTGCCAGCAGTTTAGCTTTTAGGGACGCCTCCCTGACTGGGGCCAACGTCCTGACTTTC CASSLAFRDASLTGANVLTF NA few TRBJ2-6 TRBV28
TGTGCCAGCAGCCAAGACTTCGGTGGGGGGGGGACTGAAGCTTTCTTT CASSQDFGGGGTEAFF NA NA TRBJ1-1 TRBV3-1/TRBV3-2
TGCGCCAGCAGCGTGGACGGCTACGAGCAGTACTTC CASSVDGYEQYF NA NA TRBJ2-7 TRBV5-1
TGTGCCAGCAGACGACAGGGGGCTTTCTATGGCTACACCTTC CASRRQGAFYGYTF TRBD1 NA TRBJ1-2 TRBV6-5
TGTGCTAGTGGTTTGATTGTGGGGAGCTCCTACGAGCAGTACTTC CASGLIVGSSYEQYF NA NA TRBJ2-7 TRBV12-5
TGTGCCTCCCGACTAGCGGCCTACAATGAGCAGTTCTTC CASRLAAYNEQFF TRBD2 NA TRBJ2-1 TRBV19
TGTGCCAGCAGTGAGGCCTCTGGGGCCAACGTCCTGACTTTC CASSEASGANVLTF NA few TRBJ2-6 TRBV6-4
TGTGCCAGCAGCTTAGGTTCAGGGGTGAACACCGGGGAGCTGTTTTTT CASSLGSGVNTGELFF NA few TRBJ2-2 TRBV7-9
TGCAGCGTTAGGGGTCTTAGGAACGAGCAGTACTTC CSVRGLRNEQYF NA NA TRBJ2-7 TRBV29-1
TGTGCCAGCAGTTTGCCCGGGACGGCCTCCTACGAGCAGTACTTC CASSLPGTASYEQYF NA NA TRBJ2-7 TRBV28
TGCAGCGTTCGAGGTCAAGTGGACAATGAGCAGTTCTTC CSVRGQVDNEQFF NA NA TRBJ2-1 TRBV29-1
TGTGCCAGCAGCCCGTCCGGGCCTTACTTACCCGGGGAGCTGTTTTTT CASSPSGPYLPGELFF NA once TRBJ2-2 TRBV7-9
TGTGCCTGGAGCCGGGCTGGTTACTATGAGCAGTTCTTC CAWSRAGYYEQFF NA NA TRBJ2-1 TRBV30